Presented here are 30 T cell receptor beta chains from one specimen sequenced in a study of T cells after yellow fever vaccination. TCRdb ran MiXCR on the 5' RACE reads and lists one entry per CDR3 protein. The top ten hold roughly 17% of the sample, which has a few hundred thousand distinct CDR3 sequences, approximately 16% seen once. The sequencing used PBMCs, collected more than 4 days after the first yellow fever vaccination. Every receptor here comes from a man between 18 and 35 years old who received the YFV17D yellow fever vaccine.

In its sample, this clonotype was seen a few times. The rearrangement links TRBV7-9 to TRBJ2-7, with 8 bases that match TRBD2. Germline assignment: CDR1 SEHNR and CDR2 FQNEAQ (reference sequence). This CDR3 has 14 amino acids. The junction had 6 bases not matched to a gene; V was cut back by 3 bases and J by 5 bases. The CDR3 DNA reads TGTGCCAGCAGCTTGTCTAGCGGGTCGAACGAGCAGTACGTC. Its translation is CASSLSSGSNEQYV.

This chain joins TRBV24-1 and TRBJ2-1; D not resolved. Trimming pared 2 bases from V and 8 bases from J, leaving 6 bases between. The CDR3 spans 12 residues. CDR1 and CDR2 (germline): KGHDR, SFDVKD. The CDR3, as DNA: TGTGCCACCAGTGATTCGTACGATGAGCAGTTCTTC. It translates to CATSDSYDEQFF.

This sequence joins TRBV3-1 and TRBJ2-2, with 8 bases matching TRBD2. The J segment lost 2 bases and the V segment lost 1 base, leaving 3 bases of the junction unmatched. CDR1 and CDR2 from the germline V gene are LGHDT and YNNKEL (reference sequence). This CDR3 has 16 amino acids. In DNA, the CDR3 is TGTGCCAGCAGCCAAGCGCGGGGGGACAACACCGGGGAGCTGTTTTTT. Amino acids: CASSQARGDNTGELFF.

V gene TRBV4-1 combines with J gene TRBJ1-6; the D is unclear. This CDR3 is 12 amino acids long. Trimming left V 0 bases short and J 10 bases short, with 4 bases between. Germline V CDR1 and CDR2: MGHRA, YSYEKL. The chain's CDR3 is CASSQDWSPLHF. The CDR3 DNA reads TGCGCCAGCAGCCAAGATTGGTCACCCCTCCACTTT.

The chain combines TRBV5-1 with TRBJ2-1, with 9 bases identical to TRBD2. CDR3 length: 16 amino acids. The germline V gene encodes CDR1 SGHRS and CDR2 YFSETQ. Losses at the gene ends were 7 bases for V and 2 bases for J; bases not matched to a gene: 10. CDR3 nucleotide sequence: TGCGCCAGCGGGGAGGCGGGGGGGGCCCCCTACAATGAGCAGTTCTTC. Translated: CASGEAGGAPYNEQFF.

The chain combines TRBV4-3 with TRBJ2-3, with D perhaps matching TRBD1 or TRBD2 (5 bases each). V was trimmed by 0 bases and J by 2 bases, leaving 12 bases between them. Germline values: CDR1 LGHNA, CDR2 YSLEER. The CDR3 totals 16 residues. CDR3 amino acids: CASSQDGTGTTDTQYF. DNA of the CDR3: TGCGCCAGCAGCCAAGACGGGACCGGGACCACAGATACGCAGTATTTT.

The V and J genes are TRBV9 and TRBJ2-2; TRBD1 is a possible D gene (5 bases). Germline loops: CDR1 SGDLS, CDR2 YYNGEE. Trimming pared 4 bases from V and 7 bases from J, leaving 20 bases between. This CDR3 has 16 residues. CDR3 nucleotides: TGTGCCAGCAGCCCACGGGCTAACAGGATGGACGGGGAGCTGTTTTTT. Its translation is CASSPRANRMDGELFF.

This clonotype was observed a few times. V and J are TRBV24-1 and TRBJ1-3; possibly TRBD1 for D (5 bases). The CDR3 totals 16 residues. V was pared by 0 bases and J by 3 bases, with 11 bases between. Germline CDR1 KGHDR, CDR2 SFDVKD. CDR3 protein: CATSDLPQGYGNTIYF. The CDR3 DNA sequence: TGTGCCACCAGTGATTTGCCCCAGGGATATGGAAACACCATATATTTT.

This clonotype came up a few times. The chain has TRBV15 and TRBJ2-5; D is undetermined. The CDR3 loop spans 13 amino acids. V was pared by 0 bases and J by 5 bases, with 7 bases between. The germline V gene encodes CDR1 LNHNV and CDR2 YYDKDF (reference sequence). The CDR3 DNA reads TGTGCCACCAGCAGAGAGGGATACGAGACCCAGTACTTC. Its protein product is CATSREGYETQYF.

This clonotype came up once. It is likely a read error, because the conserved phenylalanine at the end of the CDR3 is missing. The chain is built from TRBV7-2 and TRBJ2-1; D may match TRBD1 or TRBD2 (7 bases each). V gave up 5 bases and J gave up 7 bases, with 18 bases separating them. Germline V gene sequence: CDR1 SGHTA, CDR2 FQGNSA. This CDR3 spans 15 amino acids. The CDR3 here is CASSIDREGFNEQFS. CDR3 DNA sequence: TGTGCCAGCAGCATCGACAGGGAGGGTTTTAATGAGCAGTTCTCC.

The chain recombines TRBV2 with TRBJ2-7, with TRBD1 identical over 8 bases. With 4 bases clipped from V and 5 bases from J, the junction kept 4 bases outside the gene matches. Germline V gene lookup returns CDR1 SNHLY and CDR2 FYNNEI. The CDR3 loop spans 13 amino acids. The CDR3, as DNA: TGTGCCAGCAGTGGGAACAGGGGGGACGAGCAGTACGTC. It codes for CASSGNRGDEQYV.

The chain is built from TRBV7-9 and TRBJ1-2, with D perhaps TRBD1 (6 bases). In germline, CDR1 is SEHNR, CDR2 FQNEAQ (reference sequence). There are 14 residues in the CDR3. Trimming shortened V by 5 bases and J by 4 bases, and 14 bases separated the two germline ends. CDR3 in DNA: TGTGCCAGCAGCCCCTCACAGGGAATCTATGGCTACACCTTC. It codes for CASSPSQGIYGYTF.

Only a few counts were recorded for this clonotype. The chain employs TRBV5-5 and TRBJ2-5; TRBD1 aligns across 10 bases. This CDR3 is built from 15 residues. The germline gives CDR1 SGHKS, CDR2 YYEKEE (reference sequence). Trimming removed 4 bases from V and 0 bases from J; junction bases left unmatched: 3. The CDR3: CASSKDRGYQETQYF. CDR3 nucleotide sequence: TGTGCCAGCAGCAAGGACAGGGGGTACCAAGAGACCCAGTACTTC.

This clonotype has a count of ten or more. The chain employs TRBV18 and TRBJ1-4; D is unclear. The germline V gene encodes CDR1 KGHSH and CDR2 LQKENI. V lost 2 bases and J lost 2, with 9 bases in between. The CDR3 sequence is 15 residues long. This CDR3 reads CASSPEAGTNEKLFF. The CDR3 coding sequence is TGTGCCAGCTCACCAGAGGCGGGGACTAATGAAAAACTGTTTTTT.

This clonotype was picked up a small number of times. V gene TRBV6-5 combines with J gene TRBJ1-4; D gene uncertain. The CDR3 sequence is 14 residues long. The V gene's germline CDR1 is MNHEY and CDR2 SVGAGI. The V and J ends lost 0 bases and 4 bases respectively, with 6 bases between them. The CDR3, as DNA: TGTGCCAGCAGTTACTCGACTGATAATGAAAAACTGTTTTTT. Translation gives CASSYSTDNEKLFF.

The gene calls are TRBV27 and TRBJ2-7, with a possible D match to TRBD2 (5 bases). The CDR3 consists of 13 residues. Trimming removed 4 bases from V and 4 bases from J, with 11 bases in between. Germline-derived CDR1 and CDR2 are MNHEY and SMNVEV (reference sequence). As DNA, the CDR3 is TGTGCCAGCAGTTGGGGAGTTGGGTACGAGCAGTACGTC. Its protein is CASSWGVGYEQYV.

The V and J genes are TRBV20-1 and TRBJ2-1; perhaps TRBD2 as D (5 bases). The CDR3 consists of 12 residues. Deletions cut 5 bases from V and 8 bases from J, with 13 bases between. The germline V gene has CDR1 DFQATT and CDR2 SNEGSKA (reference sequence). The CDR3: CSAFAVGDEQFF. CDR3 sequence (DNA): TGCAGTGCTTTTGCGGTGGGAGATGAGCAGTTCTTC.

This clonotype came up a few times. CDR3 in DNA: TGCAGTGCTATGGGAGCGACCGGGGAGCTGTTTTTT. Encoded protein: CSAMGATGELFF. This sequence joins TRBV20-1 and TRBJ2-2; the D gene is possibly TRBD2 (5 bases). Trimming removed 4 bases from V and 5 bases from J, with 8 bases in between. The CDR3 length is 12 residues. Germline values: CDR1 DFQATT, CDR2 SNEGSKA (reference sequence).

This rearrangement joins TRBV6-5 to TRBJ1-5; D call uncertain. Germline loops: CDR1 MNHEY, CDR2 SVGAGI. The CDR3 extends over 12 amino acids. Trimming pared 2 bases from V and 6 bases from J, leaving 5 bases between. The CDR3 here is CASSYEGQPQHF. The CDR3 DNA reads TGTGCCAGCAGTTACGAGGGTCAGCCCCAGCATTTT.

The chain combines TRBV7-9 with TRBJ2-1, with 7 bases lining up with TRBD2. Germline V CDR1 and CDR2: SEHNR, FQNEAQ (reference sequence). This CDR3 contains 14 residues. The V segment lost 2 bases and the J segment 6 bases; nucleotides outside the gene matches: 4. The CDR3 spells CASSLKLATNEQFF. CDR3 nucleotide sequence: TGTGCCAGCAGCTTAAAACTAGCGACCAATGAGCAGTTCTTC.

There are a few counts of this clonotype. V and J are TRBV4-1 and TRBJ2-6; 8 nucleotides match TRBD1. The length of the CDR3 is 19 residues. The V gene end was trimmed by 1 base and the J gene end by 2 bases; junction bases not matched to a gene: 10. The germline gives CDR1 MGHRA, CDR2 YSYEKL. CDR3 in amino acids: CASSQGWGRQGPGANVLTF. The CDR3 DNA sequence: TGCGCCAGCAGCCAAGGTTGGGGGAGACAGGGGCCTGGGGCCAACGTCCTGACTTTC.

The chain employs TRBV12-3 or TRBV12-4 and TRBJ2-7, with TRBD2 identical over 14 bases. Losses at the gene ends were 3 bases for V and 4 bases for J; bases not matched to a gene: 5. The CDR3 runs to 16 residues. The CDR3, as DNA: TGTGCCAGCAGTTTCGGGACTAGCGGGGGCGAATACGAGCAGTACGTC. Translated: CASSFGTSGGEYEQYV.

The genes are TRBV19 and TRBJ2-7; possibly TRBD2 for D (5 bases). The length of the CDR3 is 13 residues. The germline V gene encodes CDR1 LNHDA and CDR2 SQIVND (reference sequence). The ends were cut back, 5 bases at V and 4 bases at J, with 12 bases in the middle. CDR3 sequence reads: CASSERGSYEQYV. For the CDR3, the DNA is TGTGCCAGTAGTGAGCGAGGGAGTTACGAGCAGTACGTC.

This clonotype turned up a few times. The rearrangement uses TRBV5-5 and TRBJ1-2, with D possibly TRBD1 on 5 matching bases. In germline, CDR1 is SGHKS, CDR2 YYEKEE (reference sequence). This CDR3 has 15 residues. V gave up 0 bases and J gave up 7 bases, with 16 bases separating them. The CDR3 coding sequence is TGTGCCAGCAGCTTGGGGGACGGACCTATGCTTGGCTACACCTTC. Residues: CASSLGDGPMLGYTF.

This chain links TRBV12-3 or TRBV12-4 with TRBJ1-5, with D perhaps TRBD1 (5 bases). CDR3 size: 14 residues. Trimming cost V 6 bases and J 7 bases, with 16 bases left between them. CDR3 coding DNA: TGTGCCAGCAGGGGGGACCACGGAGGCCAGCCCCAGCATTTT. Its translation: CASRGDHGGQPQHF.

The rearrangement joins TRBV11-2 to TRBJ2-5; TRBD1 matches at 12 bases. The CDR3 consists of 16 residues. V trimming: 2 bases; J trimming: 5 bases; junction bases outside the gene matches: 6. CDR1 SGHAT and CDR2 FQNNGV come from the germline V gene. The CDR3 DNA sequence: TGTGCCAGCAGCTTATCGGGACAGGGGGCCGCGGAGACCCAGTACTTC. Translating gives CASSLSGQGAAETQYF.

This clonotype was detected a few times. The chain recombines TRBV7-2 with TRBJ2-5; D unresolved. The CDR3 runs to 12 residues. Germline V lookup: CDR1 SGHTA, CDR2 FQGNSA. V lost 5 bases and J 4 bases, leaving 8 bases between the germline ends. CDR3 region: CASSRPAETQYF. CDR3 sequence (DNA): TGTGCCAGCAGCCGTCCCGCAGAGACCCAGTACTTC.

The V and J genes are TRBV11-2 and TRBJ1-2; D remains ambiguous. Trimming removed 0 bases at V and 0 bases at J, with 8 bases between. Per germline, CDR1 SGHAT and CDR2 FQNNGV. CDR3 length: 15 residues. In nucleotides, the CDR3 is TGTGCCAGCAGCTTAGATCCGAAGACTAACTATGGCTACACCTTC. Amino acid sequence: CASSLDPKTNYGYTF.

This clonotype was picked up one time. The chain links TRBV19 to TRBJ1-5; 9 bases align to TRBD1. Germline loops: CDR1 LNHDA, CDR2 SQIVND (reference sequence). The CDR3 is made up of 14 amino acids. V gave up 6 bases and J gave up 9 bases; unmatched junction bases: 9. CDR3 DNA sequence: TGTGCCAGTAGAAGCGGACAGGGGTCAGTGCCCCAGCATTTT. It encodes CASRSGQGSVPQHF.

The sample holds a few counts of this clonotype. The rearrangement uses TRBV12-3 or TRBV12-4 and TRBJ2-3, with D tentatively TRBD1 or TRBD2 (7 bases each). CDR3 length: 14 residues. The V end was cut by 4 bases, the J end by 4 bases, with 12 bases between. The CDR3 coding sequence is TGTGCCAGCAGTTCAGGGGGAGGGTCAGATACGCAGTATTTT. Protein sequence: CASSSGGGSDTQYF.